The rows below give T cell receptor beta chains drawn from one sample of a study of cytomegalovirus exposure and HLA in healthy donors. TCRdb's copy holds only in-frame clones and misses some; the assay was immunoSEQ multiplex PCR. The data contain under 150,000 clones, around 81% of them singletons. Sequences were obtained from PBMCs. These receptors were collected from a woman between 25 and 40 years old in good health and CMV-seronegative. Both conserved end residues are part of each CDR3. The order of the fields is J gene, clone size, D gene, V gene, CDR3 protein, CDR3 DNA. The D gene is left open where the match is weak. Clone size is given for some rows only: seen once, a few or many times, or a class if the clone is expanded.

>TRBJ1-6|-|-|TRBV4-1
CASSQDNAQSPLHF
TGCGCCAGCAGCCAAGATAACGCTCAGTCACCCCTCCACTTT
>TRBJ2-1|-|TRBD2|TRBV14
CASSQDWAKAGTPNEQFF
TGTGCCAGCAGCCAAGATTGGGCAAAAGCGGGGACCCCCAATGAGCAGTTCTTC
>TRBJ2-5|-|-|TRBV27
CASSLSRVSQETQYF
TGTGCCAGCAGTTTATCGAGGGTTAGCCAAGAGACCCAGTACTTC
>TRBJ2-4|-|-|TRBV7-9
CASSNYPGGKNIQYF
TGTGCCAGCAGCAATTATCCGGGTGGCAAAAACATTCAGTACTTC
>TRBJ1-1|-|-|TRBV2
CASSPGPTGTEAFF
TGTGCCAGCAGTCCGGGCCCCACGGGAACTGAAGCTTTCTTT
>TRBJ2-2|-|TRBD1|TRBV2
CASSEGGTGGFGELFF
TGTGCCAGCAGTGAAGGCGGGACAGGGGGCTTCGGGGAGCTGTTTTTT
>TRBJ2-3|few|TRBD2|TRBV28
CASTLSPSGSGTDTQYF
TGTGCCAGCACCCTATCCCCGAGCGGGAGTGGCACAGATACGCAGTATTTT
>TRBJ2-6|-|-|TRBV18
CASSDNSGANVLTF
TGTGCCAGCTCAGACAACTCTGGGGCCAACGTCCTGACTTTC
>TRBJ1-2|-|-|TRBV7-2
CASSLDRANGYTF
TGTGCCAGCAGCTTAGACAGGGCCAATGGCTACACCTTC
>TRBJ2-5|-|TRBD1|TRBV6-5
CASRDGQGWGEQYF
TGTGCCAGCAGAGACGGACAGGGCTGGGGAGAGCAGTACTTC
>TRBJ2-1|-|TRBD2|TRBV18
CASSPLGLADYNEQFF
TGTGCCAGCTCACCTCTAGGACTAGCGGACTACAATGAGCAGTTCTTC
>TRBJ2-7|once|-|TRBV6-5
CASSPSGYSEQYF
TGTGCCAGCAGCCCGTCGGGTTATAGCGAGCAGTACTTC
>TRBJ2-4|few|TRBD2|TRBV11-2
CASSLQLAGEMAKNIQYF
TGTGCCAGCAGCTTACAACTAGCGGGAGAAATGGCCAAAAACATTCAGTACTTC
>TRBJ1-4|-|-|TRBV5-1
CASSLRTENEKLFF
TGCGCCAGCAGCCTTAGGACAGAAAATGAAAAACTGTTTTTT
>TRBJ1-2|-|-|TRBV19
CASSIQGPAAGYTF
TGTGCCAGTAGTATCCAGGGGCCTGCGGCAGGCTACACCTTC
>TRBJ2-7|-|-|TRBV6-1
CASSNYPYEQYF
TGTGCCAGCAGTAACTACCCCTACGAGCAGTACTTC
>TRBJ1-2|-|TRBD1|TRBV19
CASSTSGGDGYTF
TGTGCCAGTAGTACATCAGGGGGAGATGGCTACACCTTC
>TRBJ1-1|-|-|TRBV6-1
CASSSRAGSEAFF
TGTGCCAGCAGTTCGAGGGCAGGCTCTGAAGCTTTCTTT
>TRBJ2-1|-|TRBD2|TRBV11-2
CASSLVVEASGRYEQFF
TGTGCCAGCAGCTTAGTGGTAGAGGCTAGCGGGAGATATGAGCAGTTCTTC
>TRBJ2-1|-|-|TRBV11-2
CASSLPRETHNEQFF
TGTGCCAGCAGCTTACCAAGGGAGACCCACAATGAGCAGTTCTTC
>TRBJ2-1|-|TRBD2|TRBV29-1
CSGIGTSRYNEQFF
TGCAGCGGTATCGGGACTAGCAGATACAATGAGCAGTTCTTC
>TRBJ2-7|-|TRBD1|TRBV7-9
CASSFTGGQGGYEQYF
TGTGCCAGCAGCTTTACGGGGGGACAGGGAGGCTACGAGCAGTACTTC
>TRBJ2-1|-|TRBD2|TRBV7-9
CASSSGLAFDEQFF
TGTGCCAGCAGCTCGGGACTAGCCTTCGATGAGCAGTTCTTC
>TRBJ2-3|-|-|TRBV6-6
CASDGRSGTSTDTQYF
TGTGCCAGTGACGGGCGTAGCGGCACTAGCACAGATACGCAGTATTTT
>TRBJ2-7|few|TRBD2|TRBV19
CASASGSEQYF
TGTGCCAGTGCTAGCGGGAGCGAGCAGTACTTC
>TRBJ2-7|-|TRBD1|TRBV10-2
CASSEFPDRDHEQYF
TGCGCCAGCAGTGAGTTCCCTGACAGGGACCACGAGCAGTACTTC
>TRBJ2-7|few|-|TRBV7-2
CASRYDSEQYF
TGTGCCAGCAGGTACGACAGCGAGCAGTACTTC
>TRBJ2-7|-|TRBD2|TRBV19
CASTGTSGTYEQYF
TGTGCCAGTACCGGGACTAGCGGTACTTACGAGCAGTACTTC